This T cell receptor beta chain was obtained from a study of T cell responses to AZD1222 COVID-19 vaccine. Whole-study results and caveats: Most donors were white British, females outnumbered males, and clonal diversity was possibly underestimated.

Only in-frame clones appear in the TCRdb table, and some are missing; sequencing was by immunoSEQ multiplex PCR. The sample lists about 160,000 clones; about 90% were seen once. A note on this clone: Its cognate antigen is unknown.

The input for sequencing was peripheral blood, taken on day 0 of AZD1222 vaccination. The source is an adult in good health.

Here the CDR3 reads CASSQVLGQGIQYF. The CDR3 DNA sequence: TGCGCCAGCAGCCAAGTGTTGGGACAGGGCATTCAGTACTTC. This chain connects TRBV4-3 to TRBJ2-4, with 9 bases that match TRBD1. This CDR3 is 14 amino acids long. The V and J ends lost 1 base and 9 bases, in that order; junction bases with no gene match: 4. Germline V gives CDR1 LGHNA, CDR2 YSLEER.